These 9 T cell receptor beta chains came from one sample sequenced in a study of beta chain features in type 1 diabetes. The entirety of the isolated RNA underwent reverse transcription, so expressed TCRB transcripts were sequenced. TCRdb's table, derived via immunoSEQ multiplex PCR, lists solely in-frame clones and lacks some. Among approximately 110,000 clones listed, almost 40% were seen once. What was sequenced was stem cell memory CD4+ T cells from blood. The receptors shown here come from a woman under 30 in good health.

This clone was counted once. V usage is TRBV18 and J usage is TRBJ2-5; TRBD1 matches at 10 bases. CDR1 and CDR2 from the germline V gene are KGHSH and LQKENI. The CDR3 has 15 amino acids. V trimming: 3 bases; J trimming: 3 bases; junction bases outside the gene matches: 4. CDR3 DNA: TGTGCCAGCTCACCTGCCGGGACAGGGGAAGAGACCCAGTACTTC. It translates to CASSPAGTGEETQYF.

V and J are TRBV18 and TRBJ1-2; 10 nucleotides line up with TRBD1. The V gene end was trimmed by 2 bases and the J gene end by 5 bases; junction bases not matched to a gene: 17. Germline V lookup: CDR1 KGHSH, CDR2 LQKENI. The CDR3 contains 19 residues. The CDR3, as DNA: TGTGCCAGCTCACCAACATACCGGGACAGGGGTCGTGCTAGGTATGGCTACACCTTC. Translation gives CASSPTYRDRGRARYGYTF.

The chain joins TRBV29-1 to TRBJ1-2; D possibly corresponds to TRBD1 (5 bases). Trimming cost V 6 bases and J 13 bases, with 24 bases left between them. Germline CDR1 reads SQVTM; CDR2 reads ANQGSEA. The CDR3 loop spans 13 amino acids. The CDR3 region is CSVLQTASLQRTF. The CDR3 DNA sequence: TGCAGCGTGCTGCAGACAGCTTCCCTTCAGCGCACCTTC.

This clone has a handful of counts. The J gene is TRBJ1-2, the V gene TRBV7-9; TRBD1 matches at 7 bases. Germline V gene sequence: CDR1 SEHNR, CDR2 FQNEAQ (reference sequence). CDR3 length: 16 amino acids. Unmatched junction bases numbered 13, after V lost 5 bases and J lost 4 bases. The CDR3 reads CASSPIPQGEIYGYTF. The CDR3 DNA reads TGTGCCAGCAGCCCTATCCCCCAGGGGGAGATCTATGGCTACACCTTC.

This clone was detected a few times. The CDR3 here is CASTGGSTDTQYF. The CDR3 DNA sequence: TGTGCCAGCACCGGCGGGAGCACAGATACGCAGTATTTT. The chain combines TRBV28 with TRBJ2-3; D may be TRBD2 (5 bases). V shed 7 bases and J shed 0 bases, with 8 bases lying between them. This CDR3 has 13 residues. In germline, CDR1 is MDHEN, CDR2 SYDVKM.

This chain joins TRBV18 and TRBJ1-1; tentatively, D is TRBD1 (5 bases). Germline CDR1 is KGHSH and CDR2 is LQKENI. The CDR3 extends over 13 amino acids. Trimming took 4 bases from V and 0 from J, leaving 6 bases between them. The CDR3 spells CASSLGVNTEAFF. The CDR3 bases are TGTGCCAGCTCACTAGGGGTGAACACTGAAGCTTTCTTT.

The chain is built from TRBV6-4 and TRBJ2-1; tentative D call: TRBD2 (6 bases). V was trimmed by 4 bases and J by 9 bases, leaving 10 bases between them. From germline, CDR1 is MRHNA and CDR2 SNTAGT. The CDR3 is 12 residues long. The CDR3 sequence: CASSGRGGEQFF. The CDR3 nucleotides are TGTGCCAGCAGTGGTCGGGGAGGTGAGCAGTTCTTC.

This clone was recorded once. J is TRBJ1-1 and V is TRBV6-5; D is uncertain. Germline values: CDR1 MNHEY, CDR2 SVGAGI. V lost 6 bases and J lost 8, with 16 bases in between. The CDR3 runs to 13 residues. The CDR3 protein is CASSTGLPVEAFF. CDR3 sequence (DNA): TGTGCCAGCAGCACCGGACTGCCCGTAGAAGCTTTCTTT.

The chain combines TRBV5-1 with TRBJ2-6, with D uncertain. The CDR3 covers 15 residues. Germline loops: CDR1 SGHRS, CDR2 YFSETQ. V was cut by 4 bases and J by 0 bases, with 8 bases left in between. CDR3 nucleotides: TGCGCCAGCAGCCTCGGTAACTCTGGGGCCAACGTCCTGACTTTC. Its protein is CASSLGNSGANVLTF.